The 20 T cell receptor beta chains below all came from one sample that was sequenced in a study of metastatic and nonmetastatic thyroid tumors. TCRdb re-called clones from the PCR reads using MiXCR. The sample consists of 64,000 or so clones, around 15% of them appearing once. No patient had received any treatment before thyroid surgery. Sample: blood. These receptor sequences come from a male donor with papillary thyroid cancer or a benign thyroid nodule (not recorded which). Some clones in this sample may be carry-over from other donors' samples.

In its sample, this clone was seen many times. The V call is TRBV28, the J call TRBJ1-3; D is uncertain. Per germline, CDR1 MDHEN and CDR2 SYDVKM. V was shortened by 8 bases and J by 0 bases, with 2 bases between the two germline ends. This CDR3 has 11 residues. The CDR3 DNA follows: TGTGCCAGCCGCTCTGGAAACACCATATATTTT. Translating gives CASRSGNTIYF. The variable domain in full, completed from reference TRBV28 and TRBJ1-3, reads DVKVTQSSRYLVKRTGEKVFLECVQDMDHENMFWYRQDPGLGLRLIYFSYDVKMKEKGDIPEGYSVSREKKERFSLILESASTNQTSMYLCASRSGNTIYFGEGSWLTVV.

This clone has at least ten counts. The gene calls are TRBV7-2 and TRBJ2-1; 11 bases agree with TRBD2. V was clipped by 4 bases and J by 3 bases; unmatched bases: 11. The germline gives CDR1 SGHTA, CDR2 FQGNSA. The CDR3 extends over 18 amino acids. CDR3 in amino acids: CASSSFRLAGRLYNEQFF. CDR3 in DNA: TGTGCCAGCAGCTCCTTCCGACTAGCGGGGCGCCTCTACAATGAGCAGTTCTTC.

This clone was counted once. A clone one base away is much larger, so this may be a read error. Within the sample, other DNA sequences also encode this same CDR3. The gene calls are TRBV9 and TRBJ2-7; possibly TRBD1 or TRBD2 for D (7 bases each). The CDR3 has 15 residues. The V end was cut by 4 bases, the J end by 7 bases, with 21 bases between. The germline V gene encodes CDR1 SGDLS and CDR2 YYNGEE. CDR3 sequence (DNA): TGTGCCAGCAGCCCCGAGGGGGCGGGGGATCGAGAGCAGTACTTC. Translated, it gives CASSPEGAGDREQYF.

This clone was seen many times. V is TRBV9 and J is TRBJ2-2, with 8 bases lining up with TRBD1. Germline trimming cut 6 bases from V and 1 base from J; bases unmatched to any gene: 5. Germline V gene sequence: CDR1 SGDLS, CDR2 YYNGEE. The CDR3 is 15 residues long. The CDR3: CASKSGTGNTGELFF. For the CDR3, the DNA is TGTGCCAGCAAATCCGGGACAGGGAACACCGGGGAGCTGTTTTTT. The variable domain in full, completed from reference TRBV9 and TRBJ2-2, reads DSGVTQTPKHLITATGQRVTLRCSPRSGDLSVYWYQQSLDQGLQFLIQYYNGEERAKGNILERFSAQQFPDLHSELNLSSLELGDSALYFCASKSGTGNTGELFFGEGSRLTVL.

Of note for this clone: With a much larger clone just one base away, this may be a read error. The chain links TRBV6-6 to TRBJ2-1; TRBD1 is a possible D gene (6 bases). The germline V gene encodes CDR1 MNHNY and CDR2 SVGAGI (reference sequence). This CDR3 is 17 amino acids long. V was shortened by 0 bases and J by 7 bases, with 19 bases between the two germline ends. The CDR3 loop reads CASSYSVMGHGLNEQFF. DNA of the CDR3: TGTGCCAGCAGTTACTCGGTCATGGGACATGGTTTAAATGAGCAGTTCTTC.

The chain has TRBV5-4 and TRBJ2-4; D not certain. Trimming shortened V by 4 bases and J by 10 bases, and 24 bases separated the two germline ends. CDR1 SGHNT and CDR2 YYREEE come from the germline V gene (reference sequence). The CDR3 runs 16 residues. CDR3 residues: CASSLHGIPEPEIQYF. CDR3 nucleotide sequence: TGTGCCAGCAGCCTTCACGGCATCCCTGAGCCTGAAATTCAGTACTTC.

This clone was observed at least ten times. The chain couples TRBV11-3 to TRBJ2-1; 12 bases fit TRBD2. CDR1 is SGHNT, CDR2 YENEEA, per germline. CDR3 size: 19 residues. V shed 1 base, J shed 0 bases, and the junction held 7 bases outside the gene matches. The CDR3 spells CASSLVRTSGKSSYNEQFF. For the CDR3, the DNA is TGTGCCAGCAGCTTAGTGAGGACTAGCGGGAAAAGCTCCTACAATGAGCAGTTCTTC.

This clone appeared many times. The genes are TRBV7-6 and TRBJ2-2; D is unresolved. Per germline, CDR1 SGHVS and CDR2 FNYEAQ. V lost 5 bases and J 5 bases, leaving 9 bases between the germline ends. This CDR3 is built from 13 residues. CDR3 protein: CASSKTRTGELFF. In nucleotides, the CDR3 is TGTGCCAGCAGCAAAACACGGACCGGGGAGCTGTTTTTT.

As concerns this clone: One end of the junction fails to match germline, which may point to a read error. The chain recombines TRBV6-5 with TRBJ1-4, with D possibly matching TRBD1 (6 bases). This CDR3 is built from 15 residues. Germline V lookup: CDR1 MNHEY, CDR2 SVGAGI. The CDR3 DNA reads as TGCGCCAGCATTAACCGGGACAAAATTAATGAAAAACTGTTTTTT. It yields the protein CASINRDKINEKLFF.

In regard to this clone: A much larger clonotype is one base distant, so this may be a read error. The rearrangement links TRBV10-3 to TRBJ2-1; TRBD2 might be the D (6 bases). Germline V lookup: CDR1 ENHRY, CDR2 SYGVKD. V lost 2 bases, J lost 2 bases, and 16 bases lay in between. The CDR3 is made up of 17 amino acids. This CDR3 is CAISERGKTNPYNEQFF. The DNA of the CDR3 is TGTGCCATCAGTGAGCGGGGGAAAACGAATCCCTACAATGAGCAGTTCTTC.

This clone was counted ten times or more. V gene TRBV24-1 combines with J gene TRBJ1-5; 10 bases match TRBD1. Germline-derived CDR1 and CDR2 are KGHDR and SFDVKD. CDR3 length: 15 residues. V lost 4 bases and J lost 6; bases outside the gene matches: 5. The CDR3 region is CATSEPGQGSQPQHF. The CDR3 DNA sequence: TGTGCCACCAGTGAACCGGGACAGGGGTCTCAGCCCCAGCATTTT.

In regard to this clone: A much larger clone differs from this one at a single base, so this may be a read error. The chain recombines TRBV20-1 with TRBJ1-1; 10 bases align to TRBD1. The J segment lost 3 bases and the V segment lost 4 bases, leaving 8 bases of the junction unmatched. From germline, CDR1 is DFQATT and CDR2 SNEGSKA (reference sequence). This CDR3 comprises 15 residues. The CDR3 DNA is TGCAGTGCTATCGGGAGACAGGGGGCTGACACTGAAGCTTTCTTT. Translated: CSAIGRQGADTEAFF.

The chain has TRBV9 and TRBJ2-2; D is possibly TRBD2 (5 bases). Germline lookup yields CDR1 SGDLS and CDR2 YYNGEE. This CDR3 is built from 15 residues. The germline V and J ends were trimmed by 8 bases and 0 bases, with 14 bases remaining between them. The CDR3 bases are TGTGCCAGTAGCTCTAGCTGCTCGAACACCGGGGAGCTGTTTTTT. Translating it yields CASSSSCSNTGELFF.

To note about this clone: Other DNA sequences in this sample translate to the same CDR3. CDR3 region: CASSPYGVVAGVTDTQYF. DNA for the CDR3: TGTGCCAGCAGTCCTTATGGTGTGGTAGCGGGGGTCACAGATACGCAGTATTTT. V usage is TRBV27 and J usage is TRBJ2-3; 9 nucleotides agree with TRBD2. This CDR3 spans 18 amino acids. Germline V gene lookup returns CDR1 MNHEY and CDR2 SMNVEV (reference sequence). Losses at the gene ends were 5 bases for V and 2 bases for J; bases not matched to a gene: 14.

This clone came up a few times. The chain uses TRBV12-3 or TRBV12-4 and TRBJ1-2; 9 nucleotides agree with TRBD1. This CDR3 has 17 residues. Trimming cost V 5 bases and J 4 bases; bases outside gene matches: 14. The CDR3, as DNA: TGTGCCAGCAGTAAACTGGGACAGGGCCTTACTGGCTATGGCTACACCTTC. Translated, it gives CASSKLGQGLTGYGYTF.

This clone was seen ten or more times. The chain employs TRBV7-8 and TRBJ2-3; TRBD2 agrees at 10 bases. V lost 6 bases, J lost 2 bases, and 17 bases stayed unmatched. The CDR3 totals 19 residues. CDR1 is SGHVS, CDR2 FQNEAQ, per germline. In DNA form, the CDR3 reads TGTGCCAGCAGTCAGGGGGGACCTAGGACTAGCGGAGACACAGATACGCAGTATTTT. Residues: CASSQGGPRTSGDTDTQYF. Variable domain in full (rest from reference TRBV7-8 and TRBJ2-3): GAGVSQSPRYKVAKRGQDVALRCDPISGHVSLFWYQQALGQGPEFLTYFQNEAQLDKSGLPSDRFFAERPEGSVSTLKIQRTQQEDSAVYLCASSQGGPRTSGDTDTQYFGPGTRLTVL.

This clone was seen many times. The rearrangement joins TRBV20-1 to TRBJ2-7, with TRBD1 identical over 10 bases. The V segment lost 0 bases and the J segment 4 bases; nucleotides outside the gene matches: 6. The CDR3 spans 15 residues. Germline V gene sequence: CDR1 DFQATT, CDR2 SNEGSKA (reference sequence). CDR3 loop: CSAREYGQGGYEQYF. CDR3 bases: TGCAGTGCTAGAGAATATGGACAGGGGGGGTACGAGCAGTACTTC.

This clone came up many times. The DNA of the CDR3 is TGTGCCATCAGTGACATGGGGACTGAAGCTTTCTTT. Amino acid sequence: CAISDMGTEAFF. The V gene is TRBV10-3, the J gene TRBJ1-1; D remains unclear. In germline, CDR1 is ENHRY, CDR2 SYGVKD. V was clipped by 3 bases and J by 5 bases, with 7 bases between them. The length of the CDR3 is 12 residues.

The chain uses TRBV11-2 and TRBJ2-7, with TRBD2 as a possible D gene (6 bases). CDR1 and CDR2 (germline): SGHAT, FQNNGV. The CDR3 runs 14 residues. V was clipped by 8 bases and J by 2 bases, with 16 bases between them. The CDR3 bases are TGTGCCAGCGTGAGTGTAGCGGTGACCTACGAGCAGTACTTC. Amino acid sequence: CASVSVAVTYEQYF.

As DNA, the CDR3 is TGTGCCAGCAGTTTTCAGGACAACTATGGCTACACCTTC. This encodes CASSFQDNYGYTF. This chain uses TRBV27 with TRBJ1-2; unclear D gene. Germline loops: CDR1 MNHEY, CDR2 SMNVEV (reference sequence). The length of the CDR3 is 13 residues. Trimming removed 3 bases from V and 2 bases from J, with 7 bases in between.